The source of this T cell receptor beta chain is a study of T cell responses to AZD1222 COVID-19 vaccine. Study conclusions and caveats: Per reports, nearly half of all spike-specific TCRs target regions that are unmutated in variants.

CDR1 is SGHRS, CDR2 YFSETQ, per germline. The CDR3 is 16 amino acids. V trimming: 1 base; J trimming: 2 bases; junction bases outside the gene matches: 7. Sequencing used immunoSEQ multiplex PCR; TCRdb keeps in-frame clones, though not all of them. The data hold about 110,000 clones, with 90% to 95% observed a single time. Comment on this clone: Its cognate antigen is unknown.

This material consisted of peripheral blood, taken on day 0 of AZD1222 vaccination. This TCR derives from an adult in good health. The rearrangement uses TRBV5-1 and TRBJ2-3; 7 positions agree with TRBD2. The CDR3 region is CASSLTSAVSTDTQYF. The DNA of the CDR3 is TGCGCCAGCAGCTTGACTAGCGCTGTTTCCACAGATACGCAGTATTTT.